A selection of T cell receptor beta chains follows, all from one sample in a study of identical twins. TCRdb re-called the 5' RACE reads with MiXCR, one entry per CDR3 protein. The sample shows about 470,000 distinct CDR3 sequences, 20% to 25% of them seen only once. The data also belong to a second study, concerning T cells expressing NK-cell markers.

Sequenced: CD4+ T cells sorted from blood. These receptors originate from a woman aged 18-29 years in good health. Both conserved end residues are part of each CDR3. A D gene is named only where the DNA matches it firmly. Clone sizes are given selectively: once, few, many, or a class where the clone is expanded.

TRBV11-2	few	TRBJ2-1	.	CASSDPPRIPEQFF	TGTGCCAGCAGCGATCCTCCTCGGATACCGGAGCAGTTCTTC
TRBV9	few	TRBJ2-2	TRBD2	CASSVNQREENTGELFF	TGTGCCAGCAGCGTAAACCAGCGGGAGGAGAACACCGGGGAGCTGTTTTTT
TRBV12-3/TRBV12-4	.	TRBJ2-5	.	CASRGSSLGETQYF	TGTGCCAGCAGGGGGAGTAGTTTAGGGGAGACCCAGTACTTC
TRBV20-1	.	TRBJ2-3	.	CSASKLGDTQYF	TGCAGTGCTAGTAAATTGGGAGATACGCAGTATTTT
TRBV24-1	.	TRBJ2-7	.	CATSDPQRPYEQYF	TGTGCCACCAGTGATCCCCAACGCCCCTACGAGCAGTACTTC
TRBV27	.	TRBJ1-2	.	CASSTANYGYTF	TGTGCCAGCAGTACTGCAAACTATGGCTACACCTTC
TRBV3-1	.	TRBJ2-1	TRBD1	CASSRDRAIKFF	TGTGCCAGCAGTCGAGACAGGGCGATCAAGTTCTTC
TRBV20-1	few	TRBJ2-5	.	CSASEWSNWGQETQYF	TGCAGTGCTAGCGAGTGGTCAAACTGGGGGCAAGAGACCCAGTACTTC
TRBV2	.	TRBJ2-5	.	CASSTDAQETQYF	TGTGCCAGCAGTACAGACGCCCAGGAGACCCAGTACTTC
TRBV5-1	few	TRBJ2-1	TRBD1	CASSRDRLFDEQFF	TGCGCCAGCAGCAGGGACAGGCTTTTTGATGAGCAGTTCTTC
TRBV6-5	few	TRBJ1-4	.	CASSYRSGGFGEKLFF	TGTGCCAGCAGTTACCGTAGTGGGGGGTTTGGGGAAAAACTGTTTTTT
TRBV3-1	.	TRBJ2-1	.	CASSQEPGGRAEQFF	TGTGCCAGCAGCCAAGAGCCTGGGGGCAGGGCTGAGCAGTTCTTC
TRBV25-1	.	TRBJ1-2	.	CASRVTENYGYTF	TGTGCCAGCAGAGTCACAGAAAACTATGGCTACACCTTC
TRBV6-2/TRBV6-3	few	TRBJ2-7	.	CASSSPLDSSYEQYF	TGTGCCAGCAGTTCGCCTTTGGACTCCTCCTACGAGCAGTACTTC
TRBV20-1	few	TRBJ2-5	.	CSARDRTGSETQYF	TGCAGTGCTAGAGATCGAACAGGGTCAGAGACCCAGTACTTC
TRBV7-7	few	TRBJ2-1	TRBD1	CASSWGTANNEQFF	TGTGCTAGCAGCTGGGGGACAGCAAACAATGAGCAGTTCTTC
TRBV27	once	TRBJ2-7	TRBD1	CASTAGGNYEQYF	TGTGCCAGCACGGCAGGGGGCAACTACGAGCAGTACTTC
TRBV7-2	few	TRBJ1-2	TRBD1	CASRLTGEHGYTF	TGTGCCAGCCGCCTGACAGGGGAGCATGGCTACACCTTC
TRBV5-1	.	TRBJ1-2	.	CASSNPGEGYTF	TGCGCCAGCAGCAATCCCGGGGAAGGCTACACCTTC
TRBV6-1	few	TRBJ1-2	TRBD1	CASRLPGQQYGYTF	TGTGCCAGCAGGCTACCGGGACAGCAGTATGGCTACACCTTC
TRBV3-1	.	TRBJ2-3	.	CASTQRDGADTQYF	TGTGCCAGCACCCAGCGAGACGGGGCAGATACGCAGTATTTT
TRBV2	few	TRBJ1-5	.	CASSPDGYSNQPQHF	TGTGCCAGCAGCCCGGACGGTTATAGCAATCAGCCCCAGCATTTT
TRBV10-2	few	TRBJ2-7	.	CASRDGQGNTYEQYF	TGCGCCAGCAGAGATGGGCAGGGGAATACCTACGAGCAGTACTTC
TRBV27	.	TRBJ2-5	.	CASRTGPQGTQYF	TGTGCCAGCAGAACCGGACCTCAAGGGACCCAGTACTTC
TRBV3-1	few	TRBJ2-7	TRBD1	CASSPRTGIYEQYF	TGTGCCAGCAGCCCACGGACAGGGATCTACGAGCAGTACTTC
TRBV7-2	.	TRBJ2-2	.	CASSFIQASGELFF	TGTGCCAGCAGCTTCATTCAGGCTTCCGGGGAGCTGTTTTTT
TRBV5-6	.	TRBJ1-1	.	CASSLFSGGAFF	TGTGCCAGCAGCTTATTTTCTGGGGGTGCTTTCTTT
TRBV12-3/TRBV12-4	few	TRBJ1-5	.	CASSPSWGMQPQHF	TGTGCCAGCAGTCCTTCGTGGGGGATGCAGCCCCAGCATTTT
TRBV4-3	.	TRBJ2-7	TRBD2	CASSQVVAGGAYEQYF	TGCGCCAGCAGCCAAGTTGTAGCGGGAGGCGCCTACGAGCAGTACTTC
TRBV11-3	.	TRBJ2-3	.	CASSQQGLGTDTQYF	TGTGCCAGCAGCCAGCAGGGGCTCGGCACAGATACGCAGTATTTT
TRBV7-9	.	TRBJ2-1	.	CASSYDSGEQFF	TGTGCCAGCAGCTACGACAGCGGTGAGCAGTTCTTC
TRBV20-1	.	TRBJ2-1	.	CSAADPGGGYEQFF	TGCAGTGCTGCCGATCCTGGTGGAGGGTATGAGCAGTTCTTC
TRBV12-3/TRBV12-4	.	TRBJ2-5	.	CASSLGQFQETQYF	TGTGCCAGCAGTTTGGGGCAGTTCCAAGAGACCCAGTACTTC
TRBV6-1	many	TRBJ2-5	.	CASSRQQVEETQYF	TGTGCCAGCAGTAGACAGCAAGTTGAAGAGACCCAGTACTTC
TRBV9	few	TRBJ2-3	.	CASSVGGRTDTQYF	TGTGCCAGCAGCGTAGGTGGTCGCACAGATACGCAGTATTTT
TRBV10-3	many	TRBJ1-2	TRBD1	CAIRGTEANYGYTF	TGTGCCATCAGGGGGACAGAAGCTAACTATGGCTACACCTTC
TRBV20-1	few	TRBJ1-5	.	CSASRDGSNQPQHF	TGCAGTGCTAGTCGGGACGGTAGCAATCAGCCCCAGCATTTT
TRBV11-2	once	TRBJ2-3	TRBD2	CASSLVAGATDTQYF	TGTGCCAGCAGCTTAGTGGCGGGAGCGACAGATACGCAGTATTTT
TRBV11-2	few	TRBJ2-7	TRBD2	CASTRYPPGLATTYEQYF	TGTGCCAGCACCAGATATCCGCCGGGACTAGCGACTACCTACGAGCAGTACTTC
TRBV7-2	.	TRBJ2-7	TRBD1	CASSLSGQGGAYEQYF	TGTGCCAGCAGCTTATCCGGACAGGGGGGAGCCTACGAGCAGTACTTC
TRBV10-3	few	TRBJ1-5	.	CAISELGVNQPQHF	TGTGCCATCAGTGAACTAGGGGTCAATCAGCCCCAGCATTTT
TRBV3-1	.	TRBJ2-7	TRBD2	CASSQVRQTSARNYEQYF	TGTGCCAGCAGCCAAGTTCGTCAAACTAGCGCGCGGAACTACGAGCAGTACTTC
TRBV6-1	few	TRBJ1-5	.	CASFGPSNQPQHF	TGTGCCAGCTTCGGGCCAAGCAATCAGCCCCAGCATTTT
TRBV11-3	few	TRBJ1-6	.	CASSLGSRNSPLHF	TGTGCCAGCAGCTTAGGATCCCGGAATTCACCCCTCCACTTT
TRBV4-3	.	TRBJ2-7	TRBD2	CASSRQRMPSGTLSSYEQYF	TGCGCCAGCAGCCGCCAACGAATGCCTAGCGGGACCCTTAGCTCCTACGAGCAGTACTTC
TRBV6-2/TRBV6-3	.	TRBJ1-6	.	CASSYSENSPLHF	TGTGCCAGCAGTTACTCTGAGAACTCACCCCTCCACTTT
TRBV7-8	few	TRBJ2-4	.	CASSLGDQNIQYF	TGTGCCAGCAGCTTAGGTGACCAAAACATTCAGTACTTC
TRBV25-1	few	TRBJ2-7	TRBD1	CASSEFLKSGTGSSYEQYF	TGTGCCAGCAGTGAATTTCTGAAGAGTGGGACAGGGAGCTCCTACGAGCAGTACTTC
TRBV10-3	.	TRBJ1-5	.	CAIRAATGQPQHF	TGTGCCATCCGGGCGGCAACGGGCCAGCCCCAGCATTTT
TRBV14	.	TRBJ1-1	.	CASSQVREGWAFF	TGTGCCAGCAGCCAAGTACGGGAAGGTTGGGCTTTCTTT
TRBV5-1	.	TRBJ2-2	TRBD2	CASTSSGRTGELFF	TGCGCCAGCACCAGTAGCGGGAGAACCGGGGAGCTGTTTTTT
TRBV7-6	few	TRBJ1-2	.	CASSLRGFYGYTF	TGTGCCAGCAGCTTAAGGGGGTTCTATGGCTACACCTTC